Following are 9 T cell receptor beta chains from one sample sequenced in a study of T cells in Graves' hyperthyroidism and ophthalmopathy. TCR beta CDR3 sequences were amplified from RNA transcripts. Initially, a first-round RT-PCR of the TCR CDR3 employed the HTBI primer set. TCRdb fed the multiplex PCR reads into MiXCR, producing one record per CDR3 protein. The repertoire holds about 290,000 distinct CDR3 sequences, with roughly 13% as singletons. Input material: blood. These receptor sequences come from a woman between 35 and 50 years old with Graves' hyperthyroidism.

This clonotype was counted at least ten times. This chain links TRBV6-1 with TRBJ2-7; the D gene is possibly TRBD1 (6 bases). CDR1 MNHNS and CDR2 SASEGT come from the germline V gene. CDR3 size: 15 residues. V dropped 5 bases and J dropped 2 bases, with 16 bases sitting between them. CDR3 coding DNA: TGTGCCAGCAGTTACCCTCCCACAGGGACCTACGAGCAGTACTTC. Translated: CASSYPPTGTYEQYF.

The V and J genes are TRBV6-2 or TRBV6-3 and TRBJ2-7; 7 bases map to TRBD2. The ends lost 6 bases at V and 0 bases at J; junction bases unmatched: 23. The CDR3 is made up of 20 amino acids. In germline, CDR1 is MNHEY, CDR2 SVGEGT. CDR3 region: CASSSTGSGALLSNSYEQYF. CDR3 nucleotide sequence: TGTGCCAGCAGCTCGACGGGGAGCGGGGCCCTGCTATCTAACTCCTACGAGCAGTACTTC.

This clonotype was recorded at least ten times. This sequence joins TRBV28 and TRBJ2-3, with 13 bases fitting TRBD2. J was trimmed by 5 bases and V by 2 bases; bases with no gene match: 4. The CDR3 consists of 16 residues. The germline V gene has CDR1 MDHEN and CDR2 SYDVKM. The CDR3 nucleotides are TGTGCCAGCAGTTTAGGACTAGCGGGAGTCTTAGATACGCAGTATTTT. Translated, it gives CASSLGLAGVLDTQYF.

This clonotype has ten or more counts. CDR3 amino acids: CASSPRTGAKNQPQHF. The DNA for the CDR3 is TGTGCCAGCAGTCCCAGGACAGGGGCTAAAAATCAGCCCCAGCATTTT. This sequence joins TRBV12-3 or TRBV12-4 and TRBJ1-5; TRBD1 matches at 9 bases. The junction had 9 bases not matched to a gene; V was cut back by 5 bases and J by 4 bases. This CDR3 has 16 amino acids.

This CDR3 is CATSDTEGTEAFF. In nucleotides, the CDR3 is TGTGCCACCAGTGATACCGAAGGTACTGAAGCTTTCTTT. The rearrangement links TRBV24-1 to TRBJ1-1; no definite D call. The length of the CDR3 is 13 residues. The V end lost 3 bases, the J end lost 5 bases, and 9 bases lay between the germline ends. In germline, CDR1 is KGHDR, CDR2 SFDVKD.

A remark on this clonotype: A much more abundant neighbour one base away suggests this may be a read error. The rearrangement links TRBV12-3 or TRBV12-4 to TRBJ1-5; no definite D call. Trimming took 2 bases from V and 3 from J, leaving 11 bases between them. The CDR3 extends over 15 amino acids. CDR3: CASSLRVLNNQPQHF. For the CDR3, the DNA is TGTGCCAGCAGTTTAAGGGTCCTAAACAATCAGCCCCAGCATTTT.

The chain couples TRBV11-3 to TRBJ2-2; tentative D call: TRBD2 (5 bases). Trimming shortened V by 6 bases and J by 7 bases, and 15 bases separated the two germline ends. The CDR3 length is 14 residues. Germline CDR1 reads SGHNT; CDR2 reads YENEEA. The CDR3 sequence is CASRPGKGIGELFF. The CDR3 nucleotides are TGTGCCAGCAGGCCGGGGAAAGGGATCGGGGAGCTGTTTTTT.

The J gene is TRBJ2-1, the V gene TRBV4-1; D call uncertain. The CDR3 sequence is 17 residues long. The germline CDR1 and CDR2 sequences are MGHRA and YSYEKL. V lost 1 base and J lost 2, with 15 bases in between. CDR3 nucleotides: TGCGCCAGCAGCCAAGTTGACATGGGATTTACCTACAATGAGCAGTTCTTC. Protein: CASSQVDMGFTYNEQFF.

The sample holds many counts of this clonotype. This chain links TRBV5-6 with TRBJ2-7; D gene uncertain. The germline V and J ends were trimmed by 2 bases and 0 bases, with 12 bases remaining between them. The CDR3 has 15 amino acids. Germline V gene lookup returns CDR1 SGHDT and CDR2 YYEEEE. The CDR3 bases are TGTGCCAGCAGCTTTGAGGCCAGGCTCTCCTACGAGCAGTACTTC. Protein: CASSFEARLSYEQYF.